Below, one T cell receptor beta chain is given with its context. Its antigen is not identified. PCR amplification relied on 60 Vbeta primers (plus 13 Jbeta primers). The protocol was immunoSEQ multiplex PCR, while the TCRdb copy is restricted to in-frame clones and leaves out a portion. The data contain some 170,000 clones, about 69% of them singletons. The record originates from a study of cytomegalovirus exposure and HLA in healthy donors. About the study: HLA-typed donors contributed about 85 million unique TCRs, which were held in an early data release. Overall study results and limits: CMV antigen specificity of a few CMV-associated chains was confirmed in vitro. A list of around 160 TCR beta chains associated with cytomegalovirus was given.

The CDR3 length is 18 residues. The germline gives CDR1 SGHAT, CDR2 FQNNGV. V lost 5 bases and J lost 2; bases outside the gene matches: 12. The chain carries TRBV11-2 and TRBJ2-1, with 10 bases aligning to TRBD1. The sample comprised PBMCs. The receptor comes from a human donor in good health. The CDR3 sequence is CASSPRGGTGDTYNEQFF. CDR3 nucleotides: TGTGCCAGCAGCCCCAGGGGGGGGACAGGGGACACCTACAATGAGCAGTTCTTC.